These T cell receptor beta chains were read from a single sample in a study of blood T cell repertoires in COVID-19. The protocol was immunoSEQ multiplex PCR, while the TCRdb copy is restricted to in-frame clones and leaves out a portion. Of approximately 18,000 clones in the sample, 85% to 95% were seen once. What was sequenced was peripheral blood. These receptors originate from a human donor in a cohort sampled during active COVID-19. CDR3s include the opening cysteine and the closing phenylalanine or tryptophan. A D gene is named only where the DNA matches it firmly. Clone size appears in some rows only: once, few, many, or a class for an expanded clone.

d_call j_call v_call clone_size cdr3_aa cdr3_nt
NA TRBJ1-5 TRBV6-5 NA CASSKNGYNQPQHF TGTGCCAGCAGTAAAAACGGTTACAATCAGCCCCAGCATTTT
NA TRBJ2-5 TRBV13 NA CASSLAMETQYF TGTGCCAGCAGTTTAGCAATGGAGACCCAGTACTTC
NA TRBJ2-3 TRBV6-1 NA CASSVYRGFGGTSTDTQYF TGTGCCAGCAGTGTATATCGGGGGTTCGGGGGAACTAGCACAGATACGCAGTATTTT
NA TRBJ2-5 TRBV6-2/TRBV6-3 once CASSPPANTRAQYF TGTGCCAGCAGTCCGCCCGCCAATACTAGAGCTCAGTACTTC
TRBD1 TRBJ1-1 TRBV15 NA CATSTTGGADTEAFF TGTGCCACCAGCACGACAGGGGGCGCAGACACTGAAGCTTTCTTT
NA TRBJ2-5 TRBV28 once CASSLPYDSQETQYF TGTGCCAGCAGTTTACCCTATGACAGTCAAGAGACCCAGTACTTC
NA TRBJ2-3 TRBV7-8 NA CASSLAGGANVGQYF TGTGCCAGCAGCTTAGCTGGCGGGGCTAACGTCGGGCAGTATTTT
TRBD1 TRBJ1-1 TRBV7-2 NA CASSAGQGLTEAFF TGTGCCAGCAGCGCGGGACAGGGTCTCACTGAAGCTTTCTTT
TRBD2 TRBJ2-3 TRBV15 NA CATSTGGADTQYF TGTGCCACCAGCACGGGAGGGGCAGATACGCAGTATTTT
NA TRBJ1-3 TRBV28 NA CASSLTDSGNTIYF TGTGCCAGCAGTCTTACAGATTCTGGAAACACCATATATTTT
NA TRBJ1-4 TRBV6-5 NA CASSYEGGGFNEKLFF TGTGCCAGCAGTTACGAGGGAGGAGGGTTCAATGAAAAACTGTTTTTT
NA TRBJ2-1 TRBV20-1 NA CSASPGSSYNEQFF TGCAGTGCTAGTCCGGGAAGCTCCTACAATGAGCAGTTCTTC
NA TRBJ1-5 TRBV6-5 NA CASSPYNQPQHF TGTGCCAGCAGTCCTTATAATCAGCCCCAGCATTTT
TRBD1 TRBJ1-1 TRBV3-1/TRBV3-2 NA CASSQGQGAMGFRWEFTEAFF TGTGCCAGCAGCCAAGGACAGGGGGCAATGGGATTTCGGTGGGAGTTCACTGAAGCTTTCTTT
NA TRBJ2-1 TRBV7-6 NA CASSSYKTRQRNEQFF TGTGCCAGCAGCTCCTATAAAACCAGGCAACGGAATGAGCAGTTCTTC
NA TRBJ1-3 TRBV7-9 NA CASSPELGGTIYF TGTGCCAGCAGCCCCGAGCTAGGCGGCACCATATATTTT
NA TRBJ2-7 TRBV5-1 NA CASSLAGYGDEQYF TGCGCCAGCAGCTTGGCGGGGTACGGGGACGAGCAGTACTTC
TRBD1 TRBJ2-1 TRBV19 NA CASSIGTGGTYNEQFF TGTGCCAGTAGTATCGGGACAGGGGGAACCTACAATGAGCAGTTCTTC
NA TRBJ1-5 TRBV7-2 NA CASSSLDDIWGDSNQPQHF TGTGCCAGCAGCTCTCTTGACGACATATGGGGAGATAGCAATCAGCCCCAGCATTTT
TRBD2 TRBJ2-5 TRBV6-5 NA CATSGGGAGETQYF TGTGCCACCTCGGGCGGGGGGGCAGGAGAGACCCAGTACTTC
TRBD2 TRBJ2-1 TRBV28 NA CASSNPGLPTTYEQFF TGTGCCAGCAGTAACCCGGGACTACCCACTACATATGAGCAGTTCTTC
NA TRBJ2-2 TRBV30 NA CAWSLGGPGELFF TGTGCCTGGAGCTTAGGGGGTCCCGGGGAGCTGTTTTTT
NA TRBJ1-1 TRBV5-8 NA CASTQGLGTEAFF TGTGCCAGCACTCAGGGGTTAGGCACTGAAGCTTTCTTT
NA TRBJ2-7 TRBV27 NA CASATLQGGLYEQYF TGTGCCAGCGCCACGTTGCAGGGGGGCCTTTACGAGCAGTACTTC
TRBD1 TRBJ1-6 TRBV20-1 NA CSASGTADGPLHF TGCAGTGCTAGTGGGACAGCCGACGGACCCCTCCACTTT
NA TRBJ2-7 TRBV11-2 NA CASSLWETNGSREQYF TGTGCCAGCAGCTTATGGGAGACCAATGGTAGTCGCGAGCAGTACTTC
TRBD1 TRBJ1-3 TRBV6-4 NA CASSDGGTTGLGNTIYF TGTGCCAGCAGTGACGGGGGTACGACAGGGCTCGGAAACACCATATATTTT
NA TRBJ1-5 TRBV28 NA CASRPRDLGVEAQHF TGTGCCAGCAGGCCCCGGGACTTAGGTGTTGAAGCCCAGCATTTT
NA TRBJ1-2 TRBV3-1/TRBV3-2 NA CASSQRDSYGYTF TGTGCCAGCAGCCAAAGGGACTCCTATGGCTACACCTTC
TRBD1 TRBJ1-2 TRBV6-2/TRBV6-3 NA CASSPRDSGGYTF TGTGCCAGCAGCCCGCGGGACAGCGGTGGCTACACCTTC
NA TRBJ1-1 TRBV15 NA CATSRPIGVRTEAFF TGTGCCACCAGCAGACCTATAGGGGTGAGGACTGAAGCTTTCTTT
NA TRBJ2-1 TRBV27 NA CASSLTSTSHNEQFF TGTGCCAGCAGTCTGACCTCAACTAGCCACAATGAGCAGTTCTTC
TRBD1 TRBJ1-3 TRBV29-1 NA CSALLGTGDSGNTIYF TGCAGCGCTCTCCTCGGGACAGGGGACTCTGGAAACACCATATATTTT
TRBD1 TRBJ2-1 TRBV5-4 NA CASSLEIRARGQNEQFF TGTGCCAGCAGCTTGGAGATCCGGGCCAGGGGGCAGAATGAGCAGTTCTTC
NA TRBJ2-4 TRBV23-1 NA CASGPPGENIQYF TGCGCCAGCGGACCGCCGGGGGAAAACATTCAGTACTTC
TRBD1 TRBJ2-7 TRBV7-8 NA CASRGQGHYEQYF TGTGCCAGTAGGGGACAGGGCCACTACGAGCAGTACTTC
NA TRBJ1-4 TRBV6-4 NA CASSDESRATNEKLFF TGTGCCAGCAGTGACGAGTCGAGAGCAACTAATGAAAAACTGTTTTTT
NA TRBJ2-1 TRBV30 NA CAWSISAKSPNEQFF TGTGCCTGGAGTATTAGTGCCAAATCTCCAAATGAGCAGTTCTTC
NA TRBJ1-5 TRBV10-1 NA CASNRARPGNQPQHF TGCGCCAGCAACAGGGCCCGACCGGGCAATCAGCCCCAGCATTTT
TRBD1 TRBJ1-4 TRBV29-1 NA CSVSFRGVEKLFF TGCAGCGTTTCTTTCAGGGGGGTTGAAAAACTGTTTTTT
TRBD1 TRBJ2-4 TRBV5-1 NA CASFPGTGNIQYF TGCGCCAGTTTCCCCGGGACAGGGAACATTCAGTACTTC
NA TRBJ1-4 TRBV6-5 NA CASRLRGGSEKLFF TGTGCCAGCAGACTACGAGGGGGAAGTGAAAAACTGTTTTTT
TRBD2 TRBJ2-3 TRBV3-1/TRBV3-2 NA CASSQDPVIAGNTDTQYF TGTGCCAGCAGCCAAGATCCTGTGATAGCGGGGAACACAGATACGCAGTATTTT
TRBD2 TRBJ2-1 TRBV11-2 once CASLRVQRGLSYNEQFF TGTGCCAGCCTGAGGGTCCAGCGGGGGCTCTCCTACAATGAGCAGTTCTTC
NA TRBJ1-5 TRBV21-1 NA CAFWSGNQPQHF TGTGCCTTCTGGTCGGGCAATCAGCCCCAGCATTTT
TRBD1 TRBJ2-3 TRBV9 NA CASSLRTGDTQYF TGTGCCAGCAGCTTAAGGACAGGGGATACGCAGTATTTT
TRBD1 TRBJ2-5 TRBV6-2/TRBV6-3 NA CASSLQGARYQETQYF TGTGCCAGCAGTCTACAGGGGGCACGGTACCAAGAGACCCAGTACTTC
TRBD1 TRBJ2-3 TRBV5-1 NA CASSIRQGLSTDTQYF TGCGCCAGCAGTATACGACAGGGGCTAAGCACAGATACGCAGTATTTT
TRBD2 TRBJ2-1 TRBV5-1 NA CARRGGGDYEQFF TGCGCCCGCCGGGGCGGGGGGGATTATGAGCAGTTCTTC
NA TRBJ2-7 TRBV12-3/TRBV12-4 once CASSLAREQYF TGTGCCAGCAGTTTAGCGCGCGAGCAGTACTTC
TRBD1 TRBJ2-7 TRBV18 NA CASSLTTGSNPYEQYF TGTGCCAGCTCACTTACGACAGGGTCAAACCCCTACGAGCAGTACTTC
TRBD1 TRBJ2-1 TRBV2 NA CASTAGQGFNEQFF TGTGCCTCCACGGCGGGACAGGGGTTTAATGAGCAGTTCTTC
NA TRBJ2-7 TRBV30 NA CAWRELALNYEQYF TGTGCCTGGAGGGAACTAGCCCTCAACTACGAGCAGTACTTC